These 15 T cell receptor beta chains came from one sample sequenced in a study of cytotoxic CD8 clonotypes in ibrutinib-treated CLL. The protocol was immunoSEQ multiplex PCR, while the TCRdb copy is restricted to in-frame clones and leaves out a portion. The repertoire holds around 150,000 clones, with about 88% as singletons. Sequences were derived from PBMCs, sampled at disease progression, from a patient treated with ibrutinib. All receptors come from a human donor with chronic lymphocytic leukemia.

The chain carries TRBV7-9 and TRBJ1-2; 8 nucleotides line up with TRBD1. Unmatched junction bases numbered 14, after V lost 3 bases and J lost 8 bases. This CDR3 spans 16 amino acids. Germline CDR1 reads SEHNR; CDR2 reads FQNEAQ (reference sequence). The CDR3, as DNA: TGTGCCAGCAGCTTCGACCGGGACAGGTCTCGAGGGGGCTACACCTTC. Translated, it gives CASSFDRDRSRGGYTF.

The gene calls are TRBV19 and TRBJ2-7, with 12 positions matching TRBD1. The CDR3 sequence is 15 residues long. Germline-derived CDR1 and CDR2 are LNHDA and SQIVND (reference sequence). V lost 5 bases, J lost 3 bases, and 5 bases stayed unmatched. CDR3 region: CASSAGQGAIYEQYF. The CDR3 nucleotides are TGTGCCAGTAGTGCGGGACAGGGGGCGATCTACGAGCAGTACTTC. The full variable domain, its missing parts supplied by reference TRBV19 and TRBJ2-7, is DGGITQSPKYLFRKEGQNVTLSCEQNLNHDAMYWYRQDPGQGLRLIYYSQIVNDFQKGDIAEGYSVSREKKESFPLTVTSAQKNPTAFYLCASSAGQGAIYEQYFGPGTRLTVT.

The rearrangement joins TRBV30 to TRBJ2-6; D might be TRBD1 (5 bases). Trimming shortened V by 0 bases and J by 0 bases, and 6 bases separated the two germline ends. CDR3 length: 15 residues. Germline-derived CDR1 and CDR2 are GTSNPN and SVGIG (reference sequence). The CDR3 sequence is CAWSVRGSGANVLTF. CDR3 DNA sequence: TGTGCCTGGAGTGTAAGGGGCTCTGGGGCCAACGTCCTGACTTTC.

This CDR3 is CASRTPGHPEKLFF. The CDR3 coding sequence is TGTGCCAGCAGAACTCCGGGACACCCAGAAAAACTGTTTTTT. V gene TRBV28 combines with J gene TRBJ1-4, with D maybe TRBD1 (6 bases). The CDR3 contains 14 residues. CDR1 and CDR2 from the germline V gene are MDHEN and SYDVKM. The V end lost 6 bases, the J end lost 8 bases, and 16 bases lay between the germline ends.

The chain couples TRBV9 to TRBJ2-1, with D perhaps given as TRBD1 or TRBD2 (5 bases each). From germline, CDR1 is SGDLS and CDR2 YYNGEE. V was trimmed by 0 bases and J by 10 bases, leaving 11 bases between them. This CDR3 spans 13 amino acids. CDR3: CASSVEGRREQFF. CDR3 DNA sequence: TGTGCCAGCAGCGTAGAGGGACGACGGGAGCAGTTCTTC.

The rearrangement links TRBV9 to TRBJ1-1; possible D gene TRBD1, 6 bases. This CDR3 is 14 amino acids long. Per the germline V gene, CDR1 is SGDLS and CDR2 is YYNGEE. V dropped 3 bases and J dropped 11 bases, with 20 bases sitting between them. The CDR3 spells CASSAQTTGFGAFF. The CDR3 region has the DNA TGTGCCAGCAGCGCCCAGACCACAGGGTTCGGGGCTTTCTTT.

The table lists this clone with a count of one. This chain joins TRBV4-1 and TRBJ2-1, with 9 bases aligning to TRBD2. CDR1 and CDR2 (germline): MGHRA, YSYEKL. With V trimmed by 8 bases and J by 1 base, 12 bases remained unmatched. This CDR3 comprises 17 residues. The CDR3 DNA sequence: TGCGCCAGCGACTCTAGCGGGGTAGTGATTTCCTACAATGAGCAGTTCTTC. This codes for CASDSSGVVISYNEQFF.

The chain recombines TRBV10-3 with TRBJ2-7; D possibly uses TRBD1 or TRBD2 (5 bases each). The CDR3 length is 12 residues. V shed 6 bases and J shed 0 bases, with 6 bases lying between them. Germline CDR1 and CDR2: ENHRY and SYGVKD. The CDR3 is CAIRRGSYEQYF. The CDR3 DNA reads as TGTGCCATCAGGAGGGGCTCCTACGAGCAGTACTTC.

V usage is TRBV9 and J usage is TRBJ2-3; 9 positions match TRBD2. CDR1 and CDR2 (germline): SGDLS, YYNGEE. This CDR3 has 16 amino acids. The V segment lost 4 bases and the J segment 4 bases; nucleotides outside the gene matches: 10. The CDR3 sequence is CASSNNAGGPADTQYF. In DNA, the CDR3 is TGTGCCAGCAGCAATAACGCGGGAGGGCCGGCAGATACGCAGTATTTT.

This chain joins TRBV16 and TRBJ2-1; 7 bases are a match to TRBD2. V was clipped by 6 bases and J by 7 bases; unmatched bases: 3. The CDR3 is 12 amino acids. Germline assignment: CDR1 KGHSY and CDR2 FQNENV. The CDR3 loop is CASRRGGNEQFF. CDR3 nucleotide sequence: TGTGCCAGCAGACGGGGAGGGAATGAGCAGTTCTTC.

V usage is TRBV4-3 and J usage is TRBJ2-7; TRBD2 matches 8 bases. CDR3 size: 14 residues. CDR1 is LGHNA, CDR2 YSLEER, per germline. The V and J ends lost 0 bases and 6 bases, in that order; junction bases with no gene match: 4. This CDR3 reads CASSQDRGGPEQYF. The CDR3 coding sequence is TGCGCCAGCAGCCAAGATCGGGGGGGCCCCGAGCAGTACTTC.

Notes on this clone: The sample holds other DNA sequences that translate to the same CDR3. The CDR3 sequence is CASSPTGTGTAGANVLTF. DNA for the CDR3: TGCGCCAGCAGCCCGACGGGGACAGGGACAGCTGGGGCCAACGTCCTGACTTTC. The chain employs TRBV5-1 and TRBJ2-6; 9 nucleotides agree with TRBD1. Germline trimming cut 4 bases from V and 2 bases from J; bases unmatched to any gene: 10. Germline CDR1 reads SGHRS; CDR2 reads YFSETQ. The CDR3 covers 18 residues.

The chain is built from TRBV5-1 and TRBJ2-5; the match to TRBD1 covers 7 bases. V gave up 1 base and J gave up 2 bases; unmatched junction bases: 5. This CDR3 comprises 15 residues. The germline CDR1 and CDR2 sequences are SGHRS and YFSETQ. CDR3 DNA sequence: TGCGCCAGCAGCTTGTTAGGGACAGAGCAAGAGACCCAGTACTTC. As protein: CASSLLGTEQETQYF. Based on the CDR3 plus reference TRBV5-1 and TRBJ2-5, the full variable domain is KAGVTQTPRYLIKTRGQQVTLSCSPISGHRSVSWYQQTPGQGLQFLFEYFSETQRNKGNFPGRFSGRQFSNSRSEMNVSTLELGDSALYLCASSLLGTEQETQYFGPGTRLLVL.

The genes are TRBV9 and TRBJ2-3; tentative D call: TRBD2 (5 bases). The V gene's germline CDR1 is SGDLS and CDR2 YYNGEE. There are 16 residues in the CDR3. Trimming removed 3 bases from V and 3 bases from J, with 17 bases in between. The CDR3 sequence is CASSARPPEETDTQYF. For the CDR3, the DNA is TGTGCCAGCAGCGCACGTCCACCGGAGGAGACAGATACGCAGTATTTT.

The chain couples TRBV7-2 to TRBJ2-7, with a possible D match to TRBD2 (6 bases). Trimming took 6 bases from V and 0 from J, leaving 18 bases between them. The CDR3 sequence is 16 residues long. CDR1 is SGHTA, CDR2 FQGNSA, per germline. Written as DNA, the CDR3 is TGTGCCAGCAGAGGTACCAGCGGGCCTAGCTCCTACGAGCAGTACTTC. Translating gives CASRGTSGPSSYEQYF.